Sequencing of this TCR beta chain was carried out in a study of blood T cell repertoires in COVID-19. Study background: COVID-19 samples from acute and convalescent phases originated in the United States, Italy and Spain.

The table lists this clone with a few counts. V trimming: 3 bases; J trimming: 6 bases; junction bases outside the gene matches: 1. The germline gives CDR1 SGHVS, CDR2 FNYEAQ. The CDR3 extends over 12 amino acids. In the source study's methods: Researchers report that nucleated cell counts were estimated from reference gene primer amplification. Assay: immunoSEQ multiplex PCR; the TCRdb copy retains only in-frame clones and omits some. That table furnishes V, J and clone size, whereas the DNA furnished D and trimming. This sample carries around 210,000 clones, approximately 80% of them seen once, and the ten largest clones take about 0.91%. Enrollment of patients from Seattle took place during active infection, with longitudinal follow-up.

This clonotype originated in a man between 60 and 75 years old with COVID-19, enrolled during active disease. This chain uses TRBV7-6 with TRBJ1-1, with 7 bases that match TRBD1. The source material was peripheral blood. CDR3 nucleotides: TGTGCCAGCAGCTTGCAGGGGGCTGAAGCTTTCTTT. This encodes CASSLQGAEAFF. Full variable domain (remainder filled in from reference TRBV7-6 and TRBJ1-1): GAGVSQSPRYKVTKRGQDVALRCDPISGHVSLYWYRQALGQGPEFLTYFNYEAQQDKSGLPNDRFSAERPEGSISTLTIQRTEQRDSAMYRCASSLQGAEAFFGQGTRLTVV.